These 7 T cell receptor beta chains were all obtained from the same sample, sequenced in a study of blood T cell repertoires in COVID-19. Data came from immunoSEQ multiplex PCR; TCRdb stores just in-frame clones and leaves some out. The sample has roughly 250,000 clones; about 80% are singletons. Sequencing was done on a sample of peripheral blood. The receptors originated from a man aged 50 to 59 with active or convalescent COVID-19.

The chain links TRBV6-2 or TRBV6-3 to TRBJ1-5, with no clear D. CDR3 length: 14 residues. The germline CDR1 and CDR2 sequences are MNHEY and SVGEGT. V lost 2 bases to trimming and J lost 2 bases, with 7 bases between them. The CDR3: CASSYAAGNQPQHF. The CDR3 DNA reads as TGTGCCAGCAGTTACGCTGCGGGCAATCAGCCCCAGCATTTT.

The V and J genes are TRBV7-2 and TRBJ1-1; D is unresolved. The length of the CDR3 is 14 residues. Germline lookup yields CDR1 SGHTA and CDR2 FQGNSA. Trimming took 1 base from V and 7 from J, leaving 13 bases between them. This CDR3 is CASSLVPEAGEAFF. CDR3 nucleotide sequence: TGTGCCAGCAGCTTAGTTCCGGAGGCGGGTGAAGCTTTCTTT.

The chain couples TRBV2 to TRBJ2-1, with TRBD2 identical over 9 bases. The germline CDR1 and CDR2 sequences are SNHLY and FYNNEI. Trimming at V came to 6 bases and at J to 2 bases, leaving 8 bases not matched to a gene. CDR3 length: 16 residues. This CDR3 reads CASRSGLARAYNEQFF. DNA for the CDR3: TGTGCCAGCAGATCTGGACTAGCGAGGGCCTACAATGAGCAGTTCTTC.

The genes are TRBV5-4 and TRBJ2-2; D is possibly TRBD2 (5 bases). The germline CDR1 and CDR2 sequences are SGHNT and YYREEE (reference sequence). Trimming removed 4 bases at V and 5 bases at J, with 21 bases between. There are 17 residues in the CDR3. The CDR3 DNA reads TGTGCCAGCAGCCGGGAACCCCGGGCGACAAGGACCGGGGAGCTGTTTTTT. This gives the protein CASSREPRATRTGELFF.

CDR3 amino acids: CASSYRLAGGPSAYNEQFF. The CDR3, as DNA: TGTGCCAGCAGCTACCGACTAGCGGGGGGGCCATCCGCCTACAATGAGCAGTTCTTC. The chain carries TRBV7-9 and TRBJ2-1; 14 bases map to TRBD2. Germline V lookup: CDR1 SEHNR, CDR2 FQNEAQ (reference sequence). The V and J ends lost 4 bases and 2 bases, in that order; junction bases with no gene match: 10. This CDR3 contains 19 residues.

The chain carries TRBV19 and TRBJ1-5; the D gene is possibly TRBD1 (6 bases). Germline CDR1 LNHDA, CDR2 SQIVND (reference sequence). Trimming removed 8 bases from V and 7 bases from J, with 15 bases in between. This CDR3 has 13 amino acids. CDR3 region: CASSGDLGQPQHF. The CDR3 DNA follows: TGTGCCAGTTCAGGGGATCTGGGCCAGCCCCAGCATTTT. The whole variable domain, remainder taken from reference TRBV19 and TRBJ1-5, is DGGITQSPKYLFRKEGQNVTLSCEQNLNHDAMYWYRQDPGQGLRLIYYSQIVNDFQKGDIAEGYSVSREKKESFPLTVTSAQKNPTAFYLCASSGDLGQPQHFGDGTRLSIL.

This clone was counted a single time. This rearrangement joins TRBV7-3 to TRBJ2-5; D is possibly TRBD1 (7 bases). The CDR3 covers 14 residues. Germline values: CDR1 SGHTA, CDR2 FQGTGA. The V and J ends lost 5 bases and 5 bases respectively, with 15 bases between them. In nucleotides, the CDR3 is TGTGCCAGCAGCCCGCAGGGGGGCAGGGAGACCCAGTACTTC. Amino acids: CASSPQGGRETQYF.